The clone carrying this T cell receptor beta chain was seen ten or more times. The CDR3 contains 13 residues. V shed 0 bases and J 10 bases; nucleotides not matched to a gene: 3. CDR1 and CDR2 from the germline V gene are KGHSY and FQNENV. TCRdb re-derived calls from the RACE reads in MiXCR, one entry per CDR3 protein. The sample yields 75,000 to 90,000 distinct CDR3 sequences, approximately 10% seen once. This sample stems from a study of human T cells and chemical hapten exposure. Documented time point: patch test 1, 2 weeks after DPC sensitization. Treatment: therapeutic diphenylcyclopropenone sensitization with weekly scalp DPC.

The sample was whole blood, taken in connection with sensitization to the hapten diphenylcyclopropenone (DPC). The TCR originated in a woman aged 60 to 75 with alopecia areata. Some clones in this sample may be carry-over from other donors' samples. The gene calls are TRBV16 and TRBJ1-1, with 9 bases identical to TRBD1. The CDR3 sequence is CASSQSTGGVAFF. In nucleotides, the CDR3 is TGTGCCAGCAGCCAATCAACAGGGGGCGTAGCTTTCTTT.